This T cell receptor (beta chain) was documented in a study of cytomegalovirus exposure and HLA in healthy donors. V was clipped by 8 bases and J by 0 bases, with 11 bases between them. This CDR3 region has 14 residues. Germline V CDR1 and CDR2: LNHDA, SQIVND (reference sequence). Method: immunoSEQ multiplex PCR; TCRdb's copy keeps in-frame clones and lacks some. The sample carries approximately 170,000 clones, less than 95% recorded once. This receptor was identified in a woman aged 18-29 years in good health and CMV-seropositive. V gene TRBV19 combines with J gene TRBJ1-3; the D is unclear. The specimen was PBMCs. This chain's CDR3 is CASGLTFSGNTIYF. In DNA, the CDR3 is TGTGCCAGTGGCCTCACATTCTCTGGAAACACCATATATTTT.